The 20 T cell receptor beta chains below come from one sample, sequenced in a study of OX40 agonist ivuxolimab in advanced cancers. Sequenced by immunoSEQ multiplex PCR; TCRdb stores in-frame clones only, minus some. The sample has about 58,000 clones, roughly 86% seen once. Sequenced material: CD4+ or CD8+ T cells sorted from blood, taken in a trial of the OX40 agonist ivuxolimab. These receptors all stem from an adult with an advanced solid tumor such as melanoma, head and neck, liver or kidney cancer.

About this clone: Other DNA variants within this sample encode the same CDR3. The chain has TRBV11-2 and TRBJ1-2; TRBD1 might be the D (5 bases). CDR3 length: 13 amino acids. V lost 6 bases, J lost 5 bases, and 13 bases lay in between. Germline-derived CDR1 and CDR2 are SGHAT and FQNNGV. The CDR3 region has the DNA TGTGCCAGCAGTCGTACCAGGGAATATGGCTACACCTTC. Protein sequence: CASSRTREYGYTF.

This clone appeared a few times. The chain combines TRBV14 with TRBJ1-3; D might be TRBD1 (5 bases). With 4 bases removed from V and 6 bases from J, the gap between germline ends came to 19 bases. Germline lookup yields CDR1 SGHDN and CDR2 FVKESK. The CDR3 has 16 amino acids. In nucleotides, the CDR3 is TGTGCCAGCAGCCCTTTATGGGACGGGCAGATAAACACCATATATTTT. As protein: CASSPLWDGQINTIYF.

This clone was observed a single time. The CDR3 reads CASSLDGVVSGYTF. The CDR3 DNA follows: TGCGCCAGCAGCTTGGACGGGGTTGTCTCTGGCTACACCTTC. V gene TRBV5-1 combines with J gene TRBJ1-2; D ambiguous. CDR1 is SGHRS and CDR2 is YFSETQ in the germline V gene. Trimming left V 0 bases short and J 7 bases short, with 13 bases between. The CDR3 is 14 residues long. The full variable domain, rest sourced from reference TRBV5-1 and TRBJ1-2, is KAGVTQTPRYLIKTRGQQVTLSCSPISGHRSVSWYQQTPGQGLQFLFEYFSETQRNKGNFPGRFSGRQFSNSRSEMNVSTLELGDSALYLCASSLDGVVSGYTFGSGTRLTVV.

This clone was observed a single time. This chain links TRBV10-3 with TRBJ2-5, with D possibly called TRBD1 or TRBD2 (6 bases each). Germline CDR1 is ENHRY and CDR2 is SYGVKD. Trimming took 10 bases from V and 0 from J, leaving 15 bases between them. The CDR3 runs 14 residues. CDR3: CATSGGGDQETQYF. DNA for the CDR3: TGTGCCACCTCCGGGGGCGGGGACCAAGAGACCCAGTACTTC.

V usage is TRBV27 and J usage is TRBJ1-1, with 7 nucleotides matching TRBD1. This CDR3 is 14 amino acids long. The V segment lost 5 bases and the J segment 4 bases; nucleotides outside the gene matches: 7. Per the germline V gene, CDR1 is MNHEY and CDR2 is SMNVEV (reference sequence). In DNA, the CDR3 is TGTGCCAGCAGTAAAAACAGGGGAGGCACTGAAGCTTTCTTT. Its protein is CASSKNRGGTEAFF.

V is TRBV6-1 and J is TRBJ2-5; D possibly corresponds to TRBD2 (6 bases). The J call may be wrong; the DNA end is better matched by TRBJ2-7. The CDR3 is 13 residues long. The V gene's germline CDR1 is MNHNS and CDR2 SASEGT. The CDR3 loop reads CASRAGRPYEQYF. Here the CDR3 DNA reads TGTGCCAGCAGAGCGGGCCGGCCCTACGAGCAGTACTTC.

In its sample, this clone was seen a few times. This chain joins TRBV27 and TRBJ1-1; TRBD1 matches at 8 bases. Per the germline V gene, CDR1 is MNHEY and CDR2 is SMNVEV (reference sequence). The CDR3 contains 16 residues. Trimming removed 0 bases from V and 5 bases from J; junction bases left unmatched: 8. In nucleotides, the CDR3 is TGTGCCAGCAGTTTATCCCCTAGGACAGGGAGGACTGAAGCTTTCTTT. It specifies CASSLSPRTGRTEAFF.

J is TRBJ1-2 and V is TRBV18; no definite D call. V was cut by 3 bases and J by 0 bases, with 5 bases left in between. Germline V CDR1 and CDR2: KGHSH, LQKENI. This CDR3 has 13 residues. The CDR3 DNA sequence: TGTGCCAGCTCACCGCCAGCTAACTATGGCTACACCTTC. It translates to CASSPPANYGYTF.

This chain uses TRBV14 with TRBJ2-4, with D perhaps matching TRBD1 or TRBD2 (5 bases each). The germline V gene has CDR1 SGHDN and CDR2 FVKESK. This CDR3 contains 17 residues. V was cut by 0 bases and J by 4 bases, with 16 bases left in between. The CDR3: CASSQDDPTGTKNIQYF. Written as DNA, the CDR3 is TGTGCCAGCAGCCAAGACGACCCCACCGGGACGAAAAACATTCAGTACTTC.

The rearrangement links TRBV28 to TRBJ2-5; 7 bases fit TRBD1. Per the germline V gene, CDR1 is MDHEN and CDR2 is SYDVKM. The ends lost 1 base at V and 1 base at J; junction bases unmatched: 6. The CDR3 length is 16 residues. The CDR3: CASSLSRAGGQETQYF. The CDR3 DNA is TGTGCCAGCAGTTTATCCAGGGCAGGGGGCCAAGAGACCCAGTACTTC.

The chain is built from TRBV15 and TRBJ2-7; D is perhaps TRBD1 (5 bases). V gave up 3 bases and J gave up 5 bases, with 17 bases separating them. The CDR3 runs 15 residues. CDR1 LNHNV and CDR2 YYDKDF come from the germline V gene (reference sequence). CDR3: CATSSPRAGRDEQYF. As DNA, the CDR3 is TGTGCCACCAGCAGCCCCCGGGCAGGGCGTGACGAGCAGTACTTC. The full variable domain, its missing parts supplied by reference TRBV15 and TRBJ2-7, is DAMVIQNPRYQVTQFGKPVTLSCSQTLNHNVMYWYQQKSSQAPKLLFHYYDKDFNNEADTPDNFQSRRPNTSFCFLDIRSPGLGDTAMYLCATSSPRAGRDEQYFGPGTRLTVT.

This chain uses TRBV7-2 with TRBJ2-2; 8 bases map to TRBD2. The junction had 8 bases not matched to a gene; V was cut back by 6 bases and J by 5 bases. This CDR3 spans 15 amino acids. The germline gives CDR1 SGHTA, CDR2 FQGNSA. The CDR3 DNA sequence: TGTGCCAGCAGGCGGGGCCCGGGGGGGACCGGGGAGCTGTTTTTT. It encodes CASRRGPGGTGELFF.

The chain combines TRBV18 with TRBJ2-7; D is possibly TRBD1 (5 bases). The CDR3 runs to 13 residues. The germline CDR1 and CDR2 sequences are KGHSH and LQKENI. V lost 4 bases to trimming and J lost 7 bases, with 14 bases between them. CDR3 nucleotide sequence: TGTGCCAGCTCACTCCTCCAGGGTGGGGAGCAGTACTTC. Amino acids: CASSLLQGGEQYF.

V usage is TRBV27 and J usage is TRBJ1-5, with D unclear. Germline-derived CDR1 and CDR2 are MNHEY and SMNVEV (reference sequence). Trimming stripped 6 bases from V and 4 bases from J, with 10 bases between. The CDR3 contains 13 residues. CDR3 amino acids: CASRFYYNQPQHF. CDR3 in DNA: TGTGCCAGCAGGTTCTACTATAATCAGCCCCAGCATTTT.

This chain's CDR3 is CASRGQGGTDTQYF. CDR3 nucleotides: TGTGCCAGCAGGGGACAGGGCGGGACAGATACGCAGTATTTT. This chain joins TRBV6-6 and TRBJ2-3, with 9 positions matching TRBD1. Germline loops: CDR1 MNHNY, CDR2 SVGAGI (reference sequence). CDR3 length equals 14 residues. Trimming cost V 6 bases and J 3 bases; bases outside gene matches: 4.

The chain employs TRBV30 and TRBJ2-3, with D perhaps TRBD1 (6 bases). The CDR3 runs 15 residues. Germline assignment: CDR1 GTSNPN and CDR2 SVGIG (reference sequence). Trimming stripped 4 bases from V and 1 base from J, with 15 bases between. Here the CDR3 reads CAWTGDRIRTDTQYF. The CDR3 bases are TGTGCCTGGACCGGCGACAGGATCCGCACAGATACGCAGTATTTT.

This chain connects TRBV7-2 to TRBJ1-3; D is undetermined. From germline, CDR1 is SGHTA and CDR2 FQGNSA. With 5 bases removed from V and 0 bases from J, the gap between germline ends came to 5 bases. CDR3 length: 13 amino acids. CDR3 in amino acids: CASSPLSGNTIYF. CDR3 nucleotide sequence: TGTGCCAGCAGCCCCCTCTCTGGAAACACCATATATTTT.

J is TRBJ1-5 and V is TRBV27; TRBD1 aligns across 7 bases. CDR1 and CDR2 (germline): MNHEY, SMNVEV (reference sequence). The CDR3 length is 14 residues. V shed 6 bases and J 5 bases; nucleotides not matched to a gene: 7. The CDR3: CASSSYRGHQPQHF. CDR3 nucleotide sequence: TGTGCCAGCAGCTCTTACAGGGGACATCAGCCCCAGCATTTT.

The chain joins TRBV5-1 to TRBJ2-2; TRBD1 agrees at 7 bases. V lost 6 bases to trimming and J lost 6 bases; unmatched junction nucleotides: 8. CDR3 size: 14 residues. Germline V lookup: CDR1 SGHRS, CDR2 YFSETQ. CDR3 in DNA: TGCGCCAGCACCGTGACAGGGATGGCCGGGGAGCTGTTTTTT. Translation: CASTVTGMAGELFF. Drawing the rest from reference TRBV5-1 and TRBJ2-2, the complete variable domain is KAGVTQTPRYLIKTRGQQVTLSCSPISGHRSVSWYQQTPGQGLQFLFEYFSETQRNKGNFPGRFSGRQFSNSRSEMNVSTLELGDSALYLCASTVTGMAGELFFGEGSRLTVL.

The V gene is TRBV13, the J gene TRBJ1-1; 9 nucleotides align to TRBD1. The CDR3 covers 16 residues. Germline CDR1 PRHDT, CDR2 FYEKMQ (reference sequence). V lost 2 bases to trimming and J lost 1 base; unmatched junction nucleotides: 5. The CDR3 region is CASSLRDRARNTEAFF. CDR3 DNA sequence: TGTGCCAGCAGCTTACGGGACAGGGCAAGGAACACTGAAGCTTTCTTT. The whole variable domain, remainder taken from reference TRBV13 and TRBJ1-1, is AAGVIQSPRHLIKEKRETATLKCYPIPRHDTVYWYQQGPGQDPQFLISFYEKMQSDKGSIPDRFSAQQFSDYHSELNMSSLELGDSALYFCASSLRDRARNTEAFFGQGTRLTVV.